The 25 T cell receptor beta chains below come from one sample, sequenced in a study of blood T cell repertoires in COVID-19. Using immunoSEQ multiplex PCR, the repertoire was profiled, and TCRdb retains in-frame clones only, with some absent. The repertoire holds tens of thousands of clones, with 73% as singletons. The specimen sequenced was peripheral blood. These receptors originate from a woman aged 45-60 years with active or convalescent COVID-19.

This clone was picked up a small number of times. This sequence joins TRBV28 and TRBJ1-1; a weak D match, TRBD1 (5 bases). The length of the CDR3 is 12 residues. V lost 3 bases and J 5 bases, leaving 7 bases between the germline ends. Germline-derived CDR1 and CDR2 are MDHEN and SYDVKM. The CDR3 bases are TGTGCCAGCAGTTTGGGGCAGACTGAAGCTTTCTTT. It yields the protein CASSLGQTEAFF.

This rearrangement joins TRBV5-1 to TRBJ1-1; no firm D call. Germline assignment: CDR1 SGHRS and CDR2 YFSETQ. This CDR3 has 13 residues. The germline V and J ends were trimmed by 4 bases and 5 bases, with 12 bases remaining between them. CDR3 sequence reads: CASSLRPGTEAFF. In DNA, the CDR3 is TGCGCCAGCAGCCTTCGCCCAGGAACTGAAGCTTTCTTT.

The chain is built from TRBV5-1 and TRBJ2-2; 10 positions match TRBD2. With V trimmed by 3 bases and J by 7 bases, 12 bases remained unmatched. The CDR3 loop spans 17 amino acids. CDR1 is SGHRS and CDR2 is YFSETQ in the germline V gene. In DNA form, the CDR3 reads TGCGCCAGCAGCTCCCGCGGAGGTAGCGGGAGGTTCGGGGAGCTGTTTTTT. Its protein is CASSSRGGSGRFGELFF. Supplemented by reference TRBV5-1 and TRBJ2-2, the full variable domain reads KAGVTQTPRYLIKTRGQQVTLSCSPISGHRSVSWYQQTPGQGLQFLFEYFSETQRNKGNFPGRFSGRQFSNSRSEMNVSTLELGDSALYLCASSSRGGSGRFGELFFGEGSRLTVL.

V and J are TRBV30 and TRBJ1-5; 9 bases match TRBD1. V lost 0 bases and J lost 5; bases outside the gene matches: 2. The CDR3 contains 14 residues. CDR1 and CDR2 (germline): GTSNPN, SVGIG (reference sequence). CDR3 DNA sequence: TGTGCCTGGAGTGTTACAGGGGGCGATCAGCCCCAGCATTTT. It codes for CAWSVTGGDQPQHF.

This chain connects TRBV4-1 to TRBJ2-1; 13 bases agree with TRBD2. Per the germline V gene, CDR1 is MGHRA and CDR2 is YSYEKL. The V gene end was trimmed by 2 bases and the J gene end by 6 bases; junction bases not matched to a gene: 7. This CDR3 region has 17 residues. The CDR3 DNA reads TGCGCCAGCAGCCAACCTCCCACTAGCGGGAGGGCCAATGAGCAGTTCTTC. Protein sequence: CASSQPPTSGRANEQFF.

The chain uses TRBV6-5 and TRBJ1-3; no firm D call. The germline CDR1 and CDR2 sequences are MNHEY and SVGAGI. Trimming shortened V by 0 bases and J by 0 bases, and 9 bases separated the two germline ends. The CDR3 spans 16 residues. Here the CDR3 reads CASSYSTDPSGNTIYF. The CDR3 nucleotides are TGTGCCAGCAGTTACTCGACTGACCCCTCTGGAAACACCATATATTTT.

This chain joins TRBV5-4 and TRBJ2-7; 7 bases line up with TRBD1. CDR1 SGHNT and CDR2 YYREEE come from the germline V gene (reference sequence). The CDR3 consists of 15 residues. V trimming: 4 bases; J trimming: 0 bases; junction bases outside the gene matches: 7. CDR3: CASSTPDRSSYEQYF. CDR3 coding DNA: TGTGCCAGCAGCACTCCGGACAGGAGCTCCTACGAGCAGTACTTC.

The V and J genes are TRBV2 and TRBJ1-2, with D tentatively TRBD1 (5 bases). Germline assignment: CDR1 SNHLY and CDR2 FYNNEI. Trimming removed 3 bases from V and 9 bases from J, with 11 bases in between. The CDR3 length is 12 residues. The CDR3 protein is CASSDREGRYTF. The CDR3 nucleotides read TGTGCCAGCAGTGACAGGGAAGGTCGCTACACCTTC.

CDR3 sequence (DNA): TGTGCCAGCAGCAGCAGACTAGCGGGAGGGCCAAAGGAGCAGTTCTTC. It specifies CASSSRLAGGPKEQFF. This rearrangement joins TRBV5-4 to TRBJ2-1; 14 bases agree with TRBD2. Germline loops: CDR1 SGHNT, CDR2 YYREEE (reference sequence). This CDR3 has 16 residues. J gave up 10 bases and V 4 bases, and 10 bases lay outside the gene matches. Together with reference TRBV5-4 and TRBJ2-1, the CDR3 gives the full variable domain: ETGVTQSPTHLIKTRGQQVTLRCSSQSGHNTVSWYQQALGQGPQFIFQYYREEENGRGNFPPRFSGLQFPNYSSELNVNALELDDSALYLCASSSRLAGGPKEQFFGPGTRLTVL.

For the CDR3, the DNA is TGTGCCAGCAGTGAGAACAGGGGGATGAATTCACCCCTCCACTTT. Translated, it gives CASSENRGMNSPLHF. The chain is built from TRBV25-1 and TRBJ1-6, with 8 bases identical to TRBD1. J gave up 7 bases and V 3 bases, and 5 bases lay outside the gene matches. CDR1 is MGHDK and CDR2 is SYGVNS in the germline V gene. CDR3 length equals 15 residues.

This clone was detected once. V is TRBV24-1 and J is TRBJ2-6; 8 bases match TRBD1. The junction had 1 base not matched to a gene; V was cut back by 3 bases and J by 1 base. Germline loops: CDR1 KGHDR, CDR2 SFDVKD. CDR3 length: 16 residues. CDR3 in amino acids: CATSDRTGSGANVLTF. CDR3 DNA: TGTGCCACCAGTGATCGGACAGGGTCTGGGGCCAACGTCCTGACTTTC.

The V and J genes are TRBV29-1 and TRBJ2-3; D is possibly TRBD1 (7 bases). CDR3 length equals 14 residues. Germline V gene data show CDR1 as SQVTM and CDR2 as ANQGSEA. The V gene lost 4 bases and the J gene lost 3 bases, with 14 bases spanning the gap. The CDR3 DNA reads TGCAGCGTTGGGGGGGACAGCATAACAGATACGCAGTATTTT. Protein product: CSVGGDSITDTQYF.

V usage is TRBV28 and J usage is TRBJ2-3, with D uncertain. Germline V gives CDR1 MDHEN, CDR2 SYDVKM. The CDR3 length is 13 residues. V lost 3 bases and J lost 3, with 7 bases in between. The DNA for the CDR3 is TGTGCCAGCAGTTTGCATGCGACAGATACGCAGTATTTT. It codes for CASSLHATDTQYF. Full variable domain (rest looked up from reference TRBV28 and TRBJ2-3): DVKVTQSSRYLVKRTGEKVFLECVQDMDHENMFWYRQDPGLGLRLIYFSYDVKMKEKGDIPEGYSVSREKKERFSLILESASTNQTSMYLCASSLHATDTQYFGPGTRLTVL.

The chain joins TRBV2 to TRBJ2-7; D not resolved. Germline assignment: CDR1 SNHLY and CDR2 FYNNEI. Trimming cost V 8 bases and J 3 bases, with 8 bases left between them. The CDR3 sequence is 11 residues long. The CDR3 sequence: CASRVSYEQYF. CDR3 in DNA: TGTGCCAGCCGGGTGAGCTACGAGCAGTACTTC.

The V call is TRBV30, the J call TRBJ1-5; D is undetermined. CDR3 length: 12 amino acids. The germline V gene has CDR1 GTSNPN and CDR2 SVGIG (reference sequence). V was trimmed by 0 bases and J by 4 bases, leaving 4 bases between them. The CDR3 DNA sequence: TGTGCCTGGAGTGTAGAGAATCAGCCCCAGCATTTT. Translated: CAWSVENQPQHF.

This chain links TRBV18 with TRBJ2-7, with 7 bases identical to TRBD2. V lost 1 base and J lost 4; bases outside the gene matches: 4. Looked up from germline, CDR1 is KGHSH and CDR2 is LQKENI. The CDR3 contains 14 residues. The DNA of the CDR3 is TGTGCCAGCTCACCACGACTAGCTGAGTACGAGCAGTACTTC. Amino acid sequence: CASSPRLAEYEQYF.

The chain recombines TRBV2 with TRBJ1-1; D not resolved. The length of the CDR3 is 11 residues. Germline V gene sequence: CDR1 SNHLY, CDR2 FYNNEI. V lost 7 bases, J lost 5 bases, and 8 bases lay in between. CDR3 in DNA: TGTGCCAGCATTGGAGGGACTGAAGCTTTCTTT. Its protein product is CASIGGTEAFF.

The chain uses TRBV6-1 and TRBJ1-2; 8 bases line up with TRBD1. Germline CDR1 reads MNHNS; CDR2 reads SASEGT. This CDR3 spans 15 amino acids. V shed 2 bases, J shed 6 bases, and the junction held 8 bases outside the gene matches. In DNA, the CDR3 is TGTGCCAGCAGTGAATCGTTGACAGGGGAAGATGGCTACACCTTC. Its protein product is CASSESLTGEDGYTF.

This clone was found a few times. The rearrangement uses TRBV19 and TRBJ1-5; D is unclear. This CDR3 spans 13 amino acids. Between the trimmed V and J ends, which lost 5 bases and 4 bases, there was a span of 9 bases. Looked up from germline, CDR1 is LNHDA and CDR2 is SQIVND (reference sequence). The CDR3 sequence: CASSLRENQPQHF. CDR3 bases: TGTGCCAGTAGTTTGAGGGAGAATCAGCCCCAGCATTTT.

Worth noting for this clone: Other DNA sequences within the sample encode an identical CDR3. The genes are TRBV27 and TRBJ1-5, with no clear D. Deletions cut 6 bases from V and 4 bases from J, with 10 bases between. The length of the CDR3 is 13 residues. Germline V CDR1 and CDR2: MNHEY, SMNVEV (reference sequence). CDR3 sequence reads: CASSLRENQPQHF. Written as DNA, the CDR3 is TGTGCCAGCAGCCTACGTGAAAATCAGCCCCAGCATTTT.

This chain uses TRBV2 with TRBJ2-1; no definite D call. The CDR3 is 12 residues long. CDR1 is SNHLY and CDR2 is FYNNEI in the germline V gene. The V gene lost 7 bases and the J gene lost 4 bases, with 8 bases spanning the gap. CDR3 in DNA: TGTGCCAGCACCACAGAGTACAATGAGCAGTTCTTC. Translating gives CASTTEYNEQFF.

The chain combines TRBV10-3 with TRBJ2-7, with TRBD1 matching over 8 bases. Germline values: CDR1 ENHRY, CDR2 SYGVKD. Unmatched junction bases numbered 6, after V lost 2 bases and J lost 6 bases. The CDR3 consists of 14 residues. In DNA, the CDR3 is TGTGCCATCAGTGAGGGACAGGGACCTCGCGAGCAGTACTTC. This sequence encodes CAISEGQGPREQYF.

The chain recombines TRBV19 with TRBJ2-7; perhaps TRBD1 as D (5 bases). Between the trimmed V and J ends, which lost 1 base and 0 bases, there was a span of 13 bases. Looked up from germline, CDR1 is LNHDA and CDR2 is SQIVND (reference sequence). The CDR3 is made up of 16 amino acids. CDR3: CASSIGGTGVSYEQYF. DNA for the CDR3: TGTGCCAGTAGTATAGGAGGCACAGGCGTCTCCTACGAGCAGTACTTC. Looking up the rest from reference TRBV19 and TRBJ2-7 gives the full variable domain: DGGITQSPKYLFRKEGQNVTLSCEQNLNHDAMYWYRQDPGQGLRLIYYSQIVNDFQKGDIAEGYSVSREKKESFPLTVTSAQKNPTAFYLCASSIGGTGVSYEQYFGPGTRLTVT.

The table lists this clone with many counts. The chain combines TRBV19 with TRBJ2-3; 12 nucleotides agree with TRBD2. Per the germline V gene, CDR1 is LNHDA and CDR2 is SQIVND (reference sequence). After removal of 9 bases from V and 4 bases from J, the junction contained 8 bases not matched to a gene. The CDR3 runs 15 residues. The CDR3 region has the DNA TGTGCCAGCACACGACTAGCGGGAGTGCCAGATACGCAGTATTTT. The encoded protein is CASTRLAGVPDTQYF.

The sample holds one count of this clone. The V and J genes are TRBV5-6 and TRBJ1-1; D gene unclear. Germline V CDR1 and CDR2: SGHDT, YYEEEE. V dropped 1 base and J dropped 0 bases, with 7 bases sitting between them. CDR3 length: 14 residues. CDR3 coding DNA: TGTGCCAGCAGCTTGACAGACATGAACACTGAAGCTTTCTTT. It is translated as CASSLTDMNTEAFF.